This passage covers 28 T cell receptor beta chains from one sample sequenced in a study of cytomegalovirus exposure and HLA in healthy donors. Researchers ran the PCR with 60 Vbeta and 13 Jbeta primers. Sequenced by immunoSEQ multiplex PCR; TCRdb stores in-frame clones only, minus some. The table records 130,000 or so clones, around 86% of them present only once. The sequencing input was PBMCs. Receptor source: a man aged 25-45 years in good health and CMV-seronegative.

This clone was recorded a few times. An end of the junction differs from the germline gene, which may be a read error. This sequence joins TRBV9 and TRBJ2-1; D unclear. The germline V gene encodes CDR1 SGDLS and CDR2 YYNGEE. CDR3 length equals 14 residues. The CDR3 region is CASSATNSNNEQFF. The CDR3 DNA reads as TGTGCCAGCAGCGCTACTAACTCCAACAATGAGCAGTTCTTC.

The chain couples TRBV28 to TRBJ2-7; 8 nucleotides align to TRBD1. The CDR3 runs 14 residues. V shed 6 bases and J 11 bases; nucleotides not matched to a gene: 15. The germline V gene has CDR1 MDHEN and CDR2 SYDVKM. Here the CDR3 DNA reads TGTGCCAGCAGCGTTCGGGACAGGAGGATCCCTGAGTACTTC. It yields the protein CASSVRDRRIPEYF.

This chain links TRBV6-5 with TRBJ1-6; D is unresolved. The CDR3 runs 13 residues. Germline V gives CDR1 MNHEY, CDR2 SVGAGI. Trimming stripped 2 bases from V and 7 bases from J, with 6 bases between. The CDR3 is CASSYGRNSPLHF. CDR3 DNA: TGTGCCAGCAGTTACGGTCGGAATTCACCCCTCCACTTT.

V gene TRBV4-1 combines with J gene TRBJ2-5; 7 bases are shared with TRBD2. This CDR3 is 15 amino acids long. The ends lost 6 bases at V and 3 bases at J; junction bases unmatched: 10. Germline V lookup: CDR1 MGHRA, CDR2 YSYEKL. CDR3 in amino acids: CASSRVGGVKETQYF. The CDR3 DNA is TGCGCCAGCAGTCGAGTGGGGGGGGTTAAAGAGACCCAGTACTTC.

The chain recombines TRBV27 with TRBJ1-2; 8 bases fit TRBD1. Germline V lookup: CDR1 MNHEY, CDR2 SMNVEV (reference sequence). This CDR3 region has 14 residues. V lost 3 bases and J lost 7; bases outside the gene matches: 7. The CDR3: CASSLGQGAAGYTF. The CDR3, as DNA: TGTGCCAGCAGTTTGGGGCAGGGGGCTGCTGGCTACACCTTC.

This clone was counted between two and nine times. The CDR3 sequence: CASSGTVINTGELFF. The DNA of the CDR3 is TGTGCCAGCAGCGGGACAGTTATTAACACCGGGGAGCTGTTTTTT. The chain combines TRBV9 with TRBJ2-2; TRBD1 is a possible D gene (6 bases). Trimming shortened V by 3 bases and J by 2 bases, and 11 bases separated the two germline ends. The CDR3 is 15 residues long. CDR1 SGDLS and CDR2 YYNGEE come from the germline V gene.

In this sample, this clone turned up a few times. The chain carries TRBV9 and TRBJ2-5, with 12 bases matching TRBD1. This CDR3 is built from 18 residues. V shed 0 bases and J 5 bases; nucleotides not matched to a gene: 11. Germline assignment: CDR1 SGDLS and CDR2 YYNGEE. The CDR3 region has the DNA TGTGCCAGCAGCGTAGGCCCGGGGACAGGGGGCAGCGGGGAGACCCAGTACTTC. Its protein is CASSVGPGTGGSGETQYF.

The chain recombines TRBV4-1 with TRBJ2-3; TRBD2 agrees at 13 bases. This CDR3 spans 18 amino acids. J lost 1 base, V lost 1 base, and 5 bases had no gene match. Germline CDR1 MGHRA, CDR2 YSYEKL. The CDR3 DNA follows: TGCGCCAGCAGCCAAGGGACTAGCGGGGGAGGGGGCACAGATACGCAGTATTTT. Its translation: CASSQGTSGGGGTDTQYF.

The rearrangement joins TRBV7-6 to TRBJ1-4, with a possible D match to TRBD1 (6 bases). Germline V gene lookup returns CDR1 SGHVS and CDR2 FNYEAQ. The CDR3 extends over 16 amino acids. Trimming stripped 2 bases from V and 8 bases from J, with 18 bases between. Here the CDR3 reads CASSLYAGGGKEKLFF. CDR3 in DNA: TGTGCCAGCAGCTTATACGCAGGCGGGGGCAAGGAAAAACTGTTTTTT.

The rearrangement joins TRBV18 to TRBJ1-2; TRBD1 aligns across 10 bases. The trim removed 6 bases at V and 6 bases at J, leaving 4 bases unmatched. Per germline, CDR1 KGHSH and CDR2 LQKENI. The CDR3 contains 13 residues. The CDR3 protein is CASSRGTGDGYTF. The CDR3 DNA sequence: TGTGCCAGCTCCCGTGGGACAGGGGATGGCTACACCTTC.

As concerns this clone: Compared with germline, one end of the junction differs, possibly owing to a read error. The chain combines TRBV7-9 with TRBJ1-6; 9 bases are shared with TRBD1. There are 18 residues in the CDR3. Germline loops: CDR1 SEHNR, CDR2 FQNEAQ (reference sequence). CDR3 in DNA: TGTGCCAGCAGCTTAGGGGACAGGGCAATTATATATAATTCACCCCCCCACTTT. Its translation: CASSLGDRAIIYNSPPHF. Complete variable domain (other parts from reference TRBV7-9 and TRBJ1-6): DTGVSQNPRHKITKRGQNVTFRCDPISEHNRLYWYRQTLGQGPEFLTYFQNEAQLEKSRLLSDRFSAERPKGSFSTLEIQRTEQGDSAMYLCASSLGDRAIIYNSPPHFGNGTRLTVT.

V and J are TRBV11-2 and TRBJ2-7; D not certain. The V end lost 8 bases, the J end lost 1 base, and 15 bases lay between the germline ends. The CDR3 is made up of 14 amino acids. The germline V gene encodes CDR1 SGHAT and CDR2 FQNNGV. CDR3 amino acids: CASERVGRSYEQYF. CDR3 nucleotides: TGTGCCAGCGAGCGTGTTGGAAGATCCTACGAGCAGTACTTC.

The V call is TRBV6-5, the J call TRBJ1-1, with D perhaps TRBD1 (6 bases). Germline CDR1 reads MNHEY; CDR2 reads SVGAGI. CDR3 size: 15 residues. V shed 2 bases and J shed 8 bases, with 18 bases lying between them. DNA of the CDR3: TGTGCCAGCAGTTACAGGCAGGGGATCCTCCTAGAAGCTTTCTTT. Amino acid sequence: CASSYRQGILLEAFF.

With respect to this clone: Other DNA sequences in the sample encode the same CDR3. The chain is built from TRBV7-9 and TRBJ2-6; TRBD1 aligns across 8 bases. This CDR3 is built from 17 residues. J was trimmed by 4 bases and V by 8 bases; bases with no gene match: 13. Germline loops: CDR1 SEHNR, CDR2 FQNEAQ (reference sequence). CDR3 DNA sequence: TGTGCCAGCGCCCCCTGGGCACAGGGGGAGGGGGCCAACGTCCTGACTTTC. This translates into CASAPWAQGEGANVLTF.

CDR3 sequence reads: CASSGGGKETQYF. For the CDR3, the DNA is TGTGCCAGCTCAGGAGGGGGCAAGGAGACCCAGTACTTC. This chain links TRBV18 with TRBJ2-5; tentative D call: TRBD1 (7 bases). The CDR3 length is 13 residues. The germline V and J ends were trimmed by 5 bases and 5 bases, with 12 bases remaining between them. CDR1 and CDR2 from the germline V gene are KGHSH and LQKENI.

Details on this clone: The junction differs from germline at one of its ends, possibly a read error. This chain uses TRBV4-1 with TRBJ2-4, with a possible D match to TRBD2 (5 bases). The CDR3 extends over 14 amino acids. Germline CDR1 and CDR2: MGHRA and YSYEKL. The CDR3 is CASSQGLAKNSQYF. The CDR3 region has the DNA TGCGCCAGCAGCCAAGGGCTAGCCAAAAACAGTCAGTACTTC.

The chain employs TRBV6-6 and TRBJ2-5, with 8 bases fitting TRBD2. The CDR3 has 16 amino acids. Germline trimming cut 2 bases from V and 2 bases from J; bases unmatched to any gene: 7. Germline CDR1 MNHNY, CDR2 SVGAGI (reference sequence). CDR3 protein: CASSYGISGAQETQYF. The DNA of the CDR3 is TGTGCCAGCAGTTACGGCATTAGCGGGGCACAAGAGACCCAGTACTTC.

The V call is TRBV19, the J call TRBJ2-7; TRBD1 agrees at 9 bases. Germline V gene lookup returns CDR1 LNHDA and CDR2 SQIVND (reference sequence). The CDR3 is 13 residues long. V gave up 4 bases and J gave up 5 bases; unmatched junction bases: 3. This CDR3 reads CASSRGQGDEQYF. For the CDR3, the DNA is TGTGCCAGTAGTAGGGGACAGGGCGACGAGCAGTACTTC. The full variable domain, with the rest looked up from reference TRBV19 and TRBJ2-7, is DGGITQSPKYLFRKEGQNVTLSCEQNLNHDAMYWYRQDPGQGLRLIYYSQIVNDFQKGDIAEGYSVSREKKESFPLTVTSAQKNPTAFYLCASSRGQGDEQYFGPGTRLTVT.

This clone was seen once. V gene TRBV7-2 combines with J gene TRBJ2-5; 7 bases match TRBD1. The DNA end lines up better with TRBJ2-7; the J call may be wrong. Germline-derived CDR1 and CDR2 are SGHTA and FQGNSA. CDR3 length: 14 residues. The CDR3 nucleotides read TGTGCCAGCAGCCATGGGACAGCCCCCTACGAGCAGTACTTC. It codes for CASSHGTAPYEQYF.

The CDR3 DNA follows: TGTGCCAGCTCACCCCCGGGGGGGGACCTAGGAAGTTCACCCCTCCACTTT. It specifies CASSPPGGDLGSSPLHF. The chain couples TRBV18 to TRBJ1-6; tentative D call: TRBD1 (5 bases). Trimming pared 3 bases from V and 9 bases from J, leaving 21 bases between. The V gene's germline CDR1 is KGHSH and CDR2 LQKENI. The CDR3 runs 17 residues.

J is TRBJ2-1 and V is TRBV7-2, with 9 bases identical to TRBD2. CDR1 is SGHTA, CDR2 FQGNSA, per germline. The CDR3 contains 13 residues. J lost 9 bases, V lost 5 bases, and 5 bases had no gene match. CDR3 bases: TGTGCCAGCAGCCCCGGGACTAGCCTTGAGCAGTTCTTC. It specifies CASSPGTSLEQFF.

DNA for the CDR3: TGTGCCAGCAGCTTGGCCGGGGTAGGGGAGACCCAGTACTTC. Encoded protein: CASSLAGVGETQYF. The genes are TRBV5-4 and TRBJ2-5; D is possibly TRBD2 (5 bases). Germline assignment: CDR1 SGHNT and CDR2 YYREEE (reference sequence). The CDR3 runs 14 residues. Trimming stripped 0 bases from V and 5 bases from J, with 11 bases between.

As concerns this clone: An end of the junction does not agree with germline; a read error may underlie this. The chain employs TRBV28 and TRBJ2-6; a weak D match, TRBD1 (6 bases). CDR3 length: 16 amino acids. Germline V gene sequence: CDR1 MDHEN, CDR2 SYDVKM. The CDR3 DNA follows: TGTGCCAGCAGTTCCCCCTCGGGGATGGGGGCCAACGGCCTGACTTTC. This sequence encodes CASSSPSGMGANGLTF.

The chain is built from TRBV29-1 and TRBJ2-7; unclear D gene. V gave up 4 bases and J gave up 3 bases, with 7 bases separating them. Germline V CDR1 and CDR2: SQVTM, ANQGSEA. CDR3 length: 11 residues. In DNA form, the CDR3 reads TGCAGCGTTGCCACCGGCTACGAGCAGTACTTC. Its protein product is CSVATGYEQYF.

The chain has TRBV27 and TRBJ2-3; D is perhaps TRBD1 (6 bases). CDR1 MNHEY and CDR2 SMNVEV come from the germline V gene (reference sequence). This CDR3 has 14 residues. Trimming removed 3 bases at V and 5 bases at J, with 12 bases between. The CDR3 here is CASSFYTGRDTQYF. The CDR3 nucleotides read TGTGCCAGCAGTTTTTATACAGGGCGAGATACGCAGTATTTT.

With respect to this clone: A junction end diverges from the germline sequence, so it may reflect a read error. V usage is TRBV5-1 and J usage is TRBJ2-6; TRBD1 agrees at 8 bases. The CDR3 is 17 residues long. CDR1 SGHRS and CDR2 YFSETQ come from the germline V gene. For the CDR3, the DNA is TGCGCCAGCAGCTCCCGACAGGGGCTTCCTGGGGCCAACGGCCTGACTTTC. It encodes CASSSRQGLPGANGLTF.

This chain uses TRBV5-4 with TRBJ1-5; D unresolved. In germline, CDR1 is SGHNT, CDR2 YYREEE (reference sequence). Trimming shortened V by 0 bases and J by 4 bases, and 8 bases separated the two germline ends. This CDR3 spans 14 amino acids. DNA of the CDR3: TGTGCCAGCAGCTTGGGAGGTGAAAATCAGCCCCAGCATTTT. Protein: CASSLGGENQPQHF.

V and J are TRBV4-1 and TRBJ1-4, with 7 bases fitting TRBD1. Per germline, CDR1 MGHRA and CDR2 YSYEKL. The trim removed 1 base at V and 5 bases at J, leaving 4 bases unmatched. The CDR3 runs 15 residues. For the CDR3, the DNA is TGCGCCAGCAGCCAAGGACAGGGTTTGAATGAAAAACTGTTTTTT. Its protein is CASSQGQGLNEKLFF.